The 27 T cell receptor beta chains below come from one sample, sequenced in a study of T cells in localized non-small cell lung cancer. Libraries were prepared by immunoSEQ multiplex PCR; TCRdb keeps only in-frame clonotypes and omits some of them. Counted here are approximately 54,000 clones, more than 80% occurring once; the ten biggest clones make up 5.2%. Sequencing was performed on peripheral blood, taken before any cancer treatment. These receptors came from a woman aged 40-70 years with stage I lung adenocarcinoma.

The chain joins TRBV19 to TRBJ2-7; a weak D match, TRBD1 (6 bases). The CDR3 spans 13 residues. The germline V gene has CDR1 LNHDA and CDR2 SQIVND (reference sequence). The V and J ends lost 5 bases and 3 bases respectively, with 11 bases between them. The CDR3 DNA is TGTGCCAGTAGTCCGGGACAAAGCTACGAGCAGTACTTC. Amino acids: CASSPGQSYEQYF.

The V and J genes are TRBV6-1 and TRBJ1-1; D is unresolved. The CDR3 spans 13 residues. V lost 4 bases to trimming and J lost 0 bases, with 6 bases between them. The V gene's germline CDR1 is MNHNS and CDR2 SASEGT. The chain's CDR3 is CASSVKVNTEAFF. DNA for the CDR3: TGTGCCAGCAGTGTAAAGGTGAACACTGAAGCTTTCTTT.

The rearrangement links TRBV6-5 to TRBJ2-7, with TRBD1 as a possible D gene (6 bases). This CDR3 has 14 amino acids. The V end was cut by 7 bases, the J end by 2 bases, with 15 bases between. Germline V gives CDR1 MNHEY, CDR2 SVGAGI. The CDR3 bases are TGTGCCAGCACCTACAGGGACCCTCCCTACGAGCAGTACTTC. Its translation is CASTYRDPPYEQYF.

The CDR3 DNA follows: TGTGCCACCCGAACCGGGTACAATGAGCAGTTCTTC. This codes for CATRTGYNEQFF. V and J are TRBV27 and TRBJ2-1; D is ambiguous. This CDR3 spans 12 amino acids. Germline CDR1 MNHEY, CDR2 SMNVEV (reference sequence). The V end was cut by 10 bases, the J end by 4 bases, with 11 bases between.

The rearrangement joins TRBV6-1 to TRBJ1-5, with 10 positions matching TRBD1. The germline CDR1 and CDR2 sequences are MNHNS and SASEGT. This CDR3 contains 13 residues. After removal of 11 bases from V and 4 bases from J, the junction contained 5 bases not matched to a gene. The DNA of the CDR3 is TGTGCCGGACAGGGGGAGTGGAATCAGCCCCAGCATTTT. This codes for CAGQGEWNQPQHF.

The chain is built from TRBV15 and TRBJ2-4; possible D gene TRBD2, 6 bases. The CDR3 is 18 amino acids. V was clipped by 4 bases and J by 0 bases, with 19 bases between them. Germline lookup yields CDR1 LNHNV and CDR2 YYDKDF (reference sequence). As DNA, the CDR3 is TGTGCCACCAGCATGCCGGCGGGGTTTGCACTAGCCAAAAACATTCAGTACTTC. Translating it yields CATSMPAGFALAKNIQYF.

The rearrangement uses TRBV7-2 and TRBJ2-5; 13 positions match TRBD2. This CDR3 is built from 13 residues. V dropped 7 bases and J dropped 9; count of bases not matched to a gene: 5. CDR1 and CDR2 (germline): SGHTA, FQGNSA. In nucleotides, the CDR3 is TGTGCCAGCACCGGACTAGCGGGGGAGCCCCAGTACTTC. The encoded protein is CASTGLAGEPQYF.

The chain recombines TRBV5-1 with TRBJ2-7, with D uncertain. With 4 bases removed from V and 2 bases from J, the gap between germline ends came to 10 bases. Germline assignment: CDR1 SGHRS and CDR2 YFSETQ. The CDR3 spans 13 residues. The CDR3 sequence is CASSPDLTYEQYF. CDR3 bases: TGCGCCAGCAGCCCCGACCTCACCTACGAGCAGTACTTC.

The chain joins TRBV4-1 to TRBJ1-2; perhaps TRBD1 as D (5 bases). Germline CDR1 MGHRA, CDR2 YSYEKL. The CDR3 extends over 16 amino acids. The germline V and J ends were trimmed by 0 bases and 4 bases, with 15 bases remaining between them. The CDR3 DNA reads TGCGCCAGCAGCCAAGATCTGGGGGGAGCTACCTATGGCTACACCTTC. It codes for CASSQDLGGATYGYTF.

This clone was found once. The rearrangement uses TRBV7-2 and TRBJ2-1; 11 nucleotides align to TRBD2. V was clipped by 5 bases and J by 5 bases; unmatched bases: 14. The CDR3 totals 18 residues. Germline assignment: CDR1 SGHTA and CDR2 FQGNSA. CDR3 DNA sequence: TGTGCCAGCAGCCCACGCACCCACTCGGGACTAGCGGACAATGAGCAGTTCTTC. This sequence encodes CASSPRTHSGLADNEQFF.

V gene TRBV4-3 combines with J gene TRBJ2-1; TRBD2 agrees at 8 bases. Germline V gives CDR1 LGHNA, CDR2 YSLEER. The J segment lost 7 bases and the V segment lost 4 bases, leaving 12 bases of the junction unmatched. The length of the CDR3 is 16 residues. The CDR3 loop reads CASSPSADGGGNEQFF. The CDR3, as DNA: TGCGCCAGCAGCCCCTCTGCGGACGGGGGGGGTAATGAGCAGTTCTTC.

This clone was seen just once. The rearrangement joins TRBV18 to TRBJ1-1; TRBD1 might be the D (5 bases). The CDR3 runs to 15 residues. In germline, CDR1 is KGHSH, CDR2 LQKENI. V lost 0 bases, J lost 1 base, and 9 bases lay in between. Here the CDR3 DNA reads TGTGCCAGCTCACCACCGTCAGGGCAGAACACTGAAGCTTTCTTT. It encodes CASSPPSGQNTEAFF.

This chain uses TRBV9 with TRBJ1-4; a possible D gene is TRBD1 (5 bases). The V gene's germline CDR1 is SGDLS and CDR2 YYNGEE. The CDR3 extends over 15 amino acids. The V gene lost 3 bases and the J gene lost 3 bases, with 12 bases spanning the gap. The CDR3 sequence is CASSESGMSNEKLFF. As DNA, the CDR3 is TGTGCCAGCAGCGAATCAGGGATGTCTAATGAAAAACTGTTTTTT.

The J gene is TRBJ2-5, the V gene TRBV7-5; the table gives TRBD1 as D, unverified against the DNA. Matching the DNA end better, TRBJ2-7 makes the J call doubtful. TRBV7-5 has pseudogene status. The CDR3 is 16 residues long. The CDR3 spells CARSLPPTGTSYEQYF. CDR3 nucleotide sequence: TGTGCCAGAAGCTTACCCCCGACAGGGACCTCCTACGAGCAGTACTTC.

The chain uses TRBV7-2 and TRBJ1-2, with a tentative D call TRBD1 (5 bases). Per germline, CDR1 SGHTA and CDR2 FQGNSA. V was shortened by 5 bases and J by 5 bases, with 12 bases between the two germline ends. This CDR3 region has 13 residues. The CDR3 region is CASSTRDGYGYTF. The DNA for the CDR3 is TGTGCCAGCAGCACCCGGGACGGTTATGGCTACACCTTC.

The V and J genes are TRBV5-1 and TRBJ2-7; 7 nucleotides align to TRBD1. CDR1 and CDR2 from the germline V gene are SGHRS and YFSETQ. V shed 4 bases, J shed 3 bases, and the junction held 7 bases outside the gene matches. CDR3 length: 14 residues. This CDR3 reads CASSPRQGNYEQYF. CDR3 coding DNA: TGCGCCAGCAGCCCTCGACAGGGAAACTACGAGCAGTACTTC.

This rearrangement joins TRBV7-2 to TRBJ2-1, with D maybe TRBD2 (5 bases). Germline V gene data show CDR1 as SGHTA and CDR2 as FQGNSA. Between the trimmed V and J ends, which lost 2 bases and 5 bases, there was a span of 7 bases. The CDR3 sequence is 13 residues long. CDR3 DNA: TGTGCCAGCAGCTTATCGGGAAACAATGAGCAGTTCTTC. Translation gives CASSLSGNNEQFF.

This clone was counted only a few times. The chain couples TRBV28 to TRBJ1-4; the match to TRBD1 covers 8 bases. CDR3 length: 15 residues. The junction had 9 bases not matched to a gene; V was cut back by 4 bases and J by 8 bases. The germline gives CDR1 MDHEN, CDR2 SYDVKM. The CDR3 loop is CASSSQDRVGEKLFF. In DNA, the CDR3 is TGTGCCAGCAGTTCCCAGGACAGGGTCGGAGAAAAACTGTTTTTT. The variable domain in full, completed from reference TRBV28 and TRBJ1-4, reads DVKVTQSSRYLVKRTGEKVFLECVQDMDHENMFWYRQDPGLGLRLIYFSYDVKMKEKGDIPEGYSVSREKKERFSLILESASTNQTSMYLCASSSQDRVGEKLFFGSGTQLSVL.

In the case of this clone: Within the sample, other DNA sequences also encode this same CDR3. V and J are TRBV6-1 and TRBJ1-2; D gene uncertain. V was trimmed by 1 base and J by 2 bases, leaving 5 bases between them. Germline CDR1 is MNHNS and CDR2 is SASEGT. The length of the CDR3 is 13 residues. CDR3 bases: TGTGCCAGCAGTGAAGTACAGAACTATGGCTACACCTTC. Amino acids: CASSEVQNYGYTF.

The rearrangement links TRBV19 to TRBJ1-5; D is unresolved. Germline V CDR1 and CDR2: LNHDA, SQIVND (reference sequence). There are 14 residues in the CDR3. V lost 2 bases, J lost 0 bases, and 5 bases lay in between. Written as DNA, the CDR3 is TGTGCCAGTAGTATAACTGATAGCAATCAGCCCCAGCATTTT. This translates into CASSITDSNQPQHF.

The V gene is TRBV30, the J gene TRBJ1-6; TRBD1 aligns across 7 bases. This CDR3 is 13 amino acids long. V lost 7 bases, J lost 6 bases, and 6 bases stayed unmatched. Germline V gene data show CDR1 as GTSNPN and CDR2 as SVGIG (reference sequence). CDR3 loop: CAYRTGTNSPLHF. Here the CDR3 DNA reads TGTGCCTACCGGACAGGCACTAATTCACCCCTCCACTTT. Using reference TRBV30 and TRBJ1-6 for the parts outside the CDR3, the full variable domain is SQTIHQWPATLVQPVGSPLSLECTVEGTSNPNLYWYRQAAGRGLQLLFYSVGIGQISSEVPQNLSASRPQDRQFILSSKKLLLSDSGFYLCAYRTGTNSPLHFGNGTRLTVT.

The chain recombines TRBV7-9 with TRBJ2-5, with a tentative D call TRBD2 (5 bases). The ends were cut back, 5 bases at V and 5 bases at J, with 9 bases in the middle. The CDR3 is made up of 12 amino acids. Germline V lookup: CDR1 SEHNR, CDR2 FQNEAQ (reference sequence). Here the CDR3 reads CASSPIAETQYF. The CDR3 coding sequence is TGTGCCAGCAGCCCGATAGCGGAGACCCAGTACTTC.

CDR3 in amino acids: CASRPGQFNSPLHF. CDR3 coding DNA: TGTGCCAGCAGACCGGGACAGTTTAATTCACCCCTCCACTTT. This chain joins TRBV7-2 and TRBJ1-6, with 7 bases aligning to TRBD1. Germline V gene data show CDR1 as SGHTA and CDR2 as FQGNSA. The CDR3 length is 14 residues. After removal of 6 bases from V and 6 bases from J, the junction contained 5 bases not matched to a gene.

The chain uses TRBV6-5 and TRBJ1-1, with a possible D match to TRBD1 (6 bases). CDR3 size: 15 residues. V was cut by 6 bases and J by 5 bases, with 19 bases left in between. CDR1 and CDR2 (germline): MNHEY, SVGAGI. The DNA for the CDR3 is TGTGCCAGCAGAGACTCAGGGGCCGGGGTTACTGAAGCTTTCTTT. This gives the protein CASRDSGAGVTEAFF.

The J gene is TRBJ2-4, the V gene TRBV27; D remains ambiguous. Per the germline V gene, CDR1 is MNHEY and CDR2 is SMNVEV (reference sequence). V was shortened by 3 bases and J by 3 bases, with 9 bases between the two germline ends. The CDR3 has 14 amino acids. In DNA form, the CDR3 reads TGTGCCAGCAGTTTTTTAACCAGCAAAAACATTCAGTACTTC. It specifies CASSFLTSKNIQYF.

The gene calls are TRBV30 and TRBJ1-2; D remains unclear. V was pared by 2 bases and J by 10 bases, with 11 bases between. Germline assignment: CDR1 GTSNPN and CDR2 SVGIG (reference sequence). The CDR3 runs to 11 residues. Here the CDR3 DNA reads TGTGCCTGGAGTTCAAAGGGTGCCTACACCTTC. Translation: CAWSSKGAYTF.

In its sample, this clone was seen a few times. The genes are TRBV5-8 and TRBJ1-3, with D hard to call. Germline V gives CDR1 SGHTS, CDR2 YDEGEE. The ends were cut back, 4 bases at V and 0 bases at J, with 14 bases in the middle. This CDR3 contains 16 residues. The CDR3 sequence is CASSIGEAYSGNTIYF. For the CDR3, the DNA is TGTGCCAGCAGCATTGGTGAGGCCTACTCTGGAAACACCATATATTTT.